This TCR beta chain was sequenced for a study of blood T cell repertoires in COVID-19. CDR1 and CDR2 from the germline V gene are MNHEY and SMNVEV (reference sequence). The CDR3 is made up of 15 amino acids. Trimming removed 6 bases at V and 1 base at J, with 13 bases between. Sequencing was performed with immunoSEQ multiplex PCR; in TCRdb, only in-frame clones are kept and a portion is missing. The sample has roughly 110,000 clones, about 87% seen once. The sequenced material came from peripheral blood. The origin of this receptor is a woman aged 45-65 years with acute or convalescent COVID-19. This rearrangement joins TRBV27 to TRBJ2-4; D gene uncertain. CDR3 region: CASSQIPLAKNIQYF. DNA for the CDR3: TGTGCCAGCAGCCAGATCCCCTTGGCCAAAAACATTCAGTACTTC.